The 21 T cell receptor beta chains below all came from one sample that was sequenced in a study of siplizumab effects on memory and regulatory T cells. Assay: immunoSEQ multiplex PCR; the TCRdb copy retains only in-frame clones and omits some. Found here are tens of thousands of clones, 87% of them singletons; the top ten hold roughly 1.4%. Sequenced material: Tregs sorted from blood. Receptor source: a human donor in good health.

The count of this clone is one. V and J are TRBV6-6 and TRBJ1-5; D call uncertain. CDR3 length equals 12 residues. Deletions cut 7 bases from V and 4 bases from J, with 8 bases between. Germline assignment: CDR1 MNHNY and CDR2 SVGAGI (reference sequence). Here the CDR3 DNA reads TGTGCCAGCAAGGGCGCGAATCAGCCCCAGCATTTT. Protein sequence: CASKGANQPQHF.

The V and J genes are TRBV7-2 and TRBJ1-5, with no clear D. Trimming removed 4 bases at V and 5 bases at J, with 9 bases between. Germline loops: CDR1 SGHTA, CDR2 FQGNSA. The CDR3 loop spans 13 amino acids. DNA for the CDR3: TGTGCCAGCAGCTCCCGTTCGGATCAGCCCCAGCATTTT. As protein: CASSSRSDQPQHF.

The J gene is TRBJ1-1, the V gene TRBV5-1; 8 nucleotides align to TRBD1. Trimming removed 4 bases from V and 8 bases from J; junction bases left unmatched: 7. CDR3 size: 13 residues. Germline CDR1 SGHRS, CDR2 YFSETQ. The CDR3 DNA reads TGCGCCAGCAGCGAGGGGACAGGCGTCGAAGCTTTCTTT. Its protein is CASSEGTGVEAFF.

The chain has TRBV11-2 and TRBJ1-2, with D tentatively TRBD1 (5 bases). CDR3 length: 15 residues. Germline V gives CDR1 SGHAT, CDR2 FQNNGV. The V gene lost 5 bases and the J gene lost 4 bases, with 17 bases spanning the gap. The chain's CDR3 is CASSPGPPRGYGYTF. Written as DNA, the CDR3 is TGTGCCAGCAGCCCGGGACCGCCCCGGGGCTATGGCTACACCTTC.

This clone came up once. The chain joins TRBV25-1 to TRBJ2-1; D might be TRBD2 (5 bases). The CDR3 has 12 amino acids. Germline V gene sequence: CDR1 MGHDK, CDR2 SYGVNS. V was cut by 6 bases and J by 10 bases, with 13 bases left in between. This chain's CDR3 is CASRRGLKEQFF. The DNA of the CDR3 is TGTGCCAGCAGACGAGGACTCAAAGAGCAGTTCTTC.

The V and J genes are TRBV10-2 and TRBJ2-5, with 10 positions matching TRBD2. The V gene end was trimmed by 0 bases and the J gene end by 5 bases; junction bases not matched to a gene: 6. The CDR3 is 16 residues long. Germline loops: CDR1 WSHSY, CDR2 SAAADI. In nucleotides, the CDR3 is TGCGCCAGCAGTGAGTCGGCTAGCGGGGGTTTGGAGACCCAGTACTTC. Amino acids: CASSESASGGLETQYF.

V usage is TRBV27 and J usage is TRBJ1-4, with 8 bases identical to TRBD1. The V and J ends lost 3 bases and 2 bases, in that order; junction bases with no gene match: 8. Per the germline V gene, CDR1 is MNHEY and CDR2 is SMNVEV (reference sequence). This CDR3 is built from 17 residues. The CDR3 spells CASSFRYSGGTNEKLFF. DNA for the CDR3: TGTGCCAGCAGTTTCCGTTACTCAGGGGGCACTAATGAAAAACTGTTTTTT. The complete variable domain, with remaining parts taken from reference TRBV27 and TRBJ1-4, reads EAQVTQNPRYLITVTGKKLTVTCSQNMNHEYMSWYRQDPGLGLRQIYYSMNVEVTDKGDVPEGYKVSRKEKRNFPLILESPSPNQTSLYFCASSFRYSGGTNEKLFFGSGTQLSVL.

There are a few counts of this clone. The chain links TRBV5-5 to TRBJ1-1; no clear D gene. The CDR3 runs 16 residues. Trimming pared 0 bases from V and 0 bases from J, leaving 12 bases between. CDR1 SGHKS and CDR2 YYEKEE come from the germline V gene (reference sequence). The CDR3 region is CASSLVAAMLNTEAFF. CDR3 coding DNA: TGTGCCAGCAGCTTGGTGGCGGCAATGCTGAACACTGAAGCTTTCTTT. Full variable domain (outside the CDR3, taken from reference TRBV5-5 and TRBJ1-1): DAGVTQSPTHLIKTRGQQVTLRCSPISGHKSVSWYQQVLGQGPQFIFQYYEKEERGRGNFPDRFSARQFPNYSSELNVNALLLGDSALYLCASSLVAAMLNTEAFFGQGTRLTVV.

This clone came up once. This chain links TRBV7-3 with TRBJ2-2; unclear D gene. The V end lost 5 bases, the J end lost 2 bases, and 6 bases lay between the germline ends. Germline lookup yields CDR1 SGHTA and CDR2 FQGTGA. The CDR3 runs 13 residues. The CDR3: CASSTLNTGELFF. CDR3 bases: TGTGCCAGCAGCACACTTAACACCGGGGAGCTGTTTTTT.

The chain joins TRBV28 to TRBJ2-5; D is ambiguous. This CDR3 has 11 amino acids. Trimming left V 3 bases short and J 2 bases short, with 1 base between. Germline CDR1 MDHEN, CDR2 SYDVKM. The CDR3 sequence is CASSLQETQYF. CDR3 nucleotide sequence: TGTGCCAGCAGTTTGCAAGAGACCCAGTACTTC.

The CDR3 nucleotides read TGTGCCAGCAGTCCTCAGTGGGGACTGCGAACAGATACGCAGTATTTT. Encoded protein: CASSPQWGLRTDTQYF. The rearrangement links TRBV9 to TRBJ2-3; TRBD2 is a possible D gene (6 bases). The CDR3 length is 16 residues. V was cut by 5 bases and J by 3 bases, with 19 bases left in between. Germline CDR1 reads SGDLS; CDR2 reads YYNGEE. Using reference TRBV9 and TRBJ2-3 for the parts outside the CDR3, the full variable domain is DSGVTQTPKHLITATGQRVTLRCSPRSGDLSVYWYQQSLDQGLQFLIQYYNGEERAKGNILERFSAQQFPDLHSELNLSSLELGDSALYFCASSPQWGLRTDTQYFGPGTRLTVL.

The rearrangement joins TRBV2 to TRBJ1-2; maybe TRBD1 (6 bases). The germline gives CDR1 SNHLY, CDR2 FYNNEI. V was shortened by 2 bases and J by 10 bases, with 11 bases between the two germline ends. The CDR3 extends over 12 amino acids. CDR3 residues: CASSEYGGLYTF. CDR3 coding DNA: TGTGCCAGCAGTGAATACGGGGGGCTCTACACCTTC.

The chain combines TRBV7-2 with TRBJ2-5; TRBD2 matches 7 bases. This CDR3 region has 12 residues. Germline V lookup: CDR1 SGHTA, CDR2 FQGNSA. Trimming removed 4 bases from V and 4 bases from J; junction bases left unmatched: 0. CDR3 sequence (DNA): TGTGCCAGCAGCTGGGGGGGAGAGACCCAGTACTTC. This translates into CASSWGGETQYF. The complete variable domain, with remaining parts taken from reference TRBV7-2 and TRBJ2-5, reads GAGVSQSPSNKVTEKGKDVELRCDPISGHTALYWYRQSLGQGLEFLIYFQGNSAPDKSGLPSDRFSAERTGGSVSTLTIQRTQQEDSAVYLCASSWGGETQYFGPGTRLLVL.

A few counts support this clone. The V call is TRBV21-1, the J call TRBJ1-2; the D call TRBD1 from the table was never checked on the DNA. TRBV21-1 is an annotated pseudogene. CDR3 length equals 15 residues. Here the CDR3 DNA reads TGTGCCAGCAGCAAAATGGACAGGGATGGCTATGGCTACACCTTC. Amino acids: CASSKMDRDGYGYTF.

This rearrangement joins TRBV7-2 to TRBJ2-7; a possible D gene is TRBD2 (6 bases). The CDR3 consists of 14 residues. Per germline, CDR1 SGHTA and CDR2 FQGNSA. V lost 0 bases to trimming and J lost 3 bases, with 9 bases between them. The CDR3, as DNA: TGTGCCAGCAGCTTAGCGGGAGGTATCTACGAGCAGTACTTC. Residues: CASSLAGGIYEQYF.

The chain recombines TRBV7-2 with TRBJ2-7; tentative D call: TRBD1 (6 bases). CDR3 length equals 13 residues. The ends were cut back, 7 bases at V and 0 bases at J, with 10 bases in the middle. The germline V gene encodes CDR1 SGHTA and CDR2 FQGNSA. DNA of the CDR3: TGTGCCAGCACACAGGGAATCTCCTACGAGCAGTACTTC. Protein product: CASTQGISYEQYF.

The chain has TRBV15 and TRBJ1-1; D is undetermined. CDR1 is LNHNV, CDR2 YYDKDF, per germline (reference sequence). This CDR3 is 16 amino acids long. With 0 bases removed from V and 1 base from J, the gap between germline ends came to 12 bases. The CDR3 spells CATSRDRWETNTEAFF. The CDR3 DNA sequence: TGTGCCACCAGCAGAGATCGATGGGAGACGAACACTGAAGCTTTCTTT.

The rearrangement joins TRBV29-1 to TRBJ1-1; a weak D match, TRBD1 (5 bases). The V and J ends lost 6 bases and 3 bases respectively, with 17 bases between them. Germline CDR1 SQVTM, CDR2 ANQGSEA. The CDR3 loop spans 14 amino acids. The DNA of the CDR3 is TGCAGCGTCCTCCCCAGGGTACAGGACACTGAAGCTTTCTTT. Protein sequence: CSVLPRVQDTEAFF.

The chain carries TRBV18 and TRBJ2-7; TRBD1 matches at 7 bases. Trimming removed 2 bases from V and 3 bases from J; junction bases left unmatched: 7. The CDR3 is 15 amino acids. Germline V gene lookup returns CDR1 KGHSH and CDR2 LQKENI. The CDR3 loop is CASSPRGQLIYEQYF. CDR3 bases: TGTGCCAGCTCACCAAGGGGACAGCTCATCTACGAGCAGTACTTC. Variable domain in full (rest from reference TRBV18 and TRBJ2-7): NAGVMQNPRHLVRRRGQEARLRCSPMKGHSHVYWYRQLPEEGLKFMVYLQKENIIDESGMPKERFSAEFPKEGPSILRIQQVVRGDSAAYFCASSPRGQLIYEQYFGPGTRLTVT.

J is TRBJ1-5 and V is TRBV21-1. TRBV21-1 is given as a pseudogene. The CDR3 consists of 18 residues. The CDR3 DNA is TGTGCCAGCAGCAAAGGGAATAACGGGGAGGGAGTAAATCAGCCCCAGCATTTT. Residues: CASSKGNNGEGVNQPQHF.

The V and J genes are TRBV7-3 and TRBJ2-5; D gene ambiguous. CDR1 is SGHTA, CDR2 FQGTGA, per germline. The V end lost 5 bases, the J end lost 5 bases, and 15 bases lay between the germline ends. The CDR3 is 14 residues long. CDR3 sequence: CASSVTGRSETQYF. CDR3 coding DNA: TGTGCCAGCAGCGTGACCGGCCGCTCGGAGACCCAGTACTTC.